Listed below are T cell receptor beta chains from one sample, sequenced in a study of blood T cell repertoires in COVID-19. Only in-frame clones appear in the TCRdb table, and some are missing; sequencing was by immunoSEQ multiplex PCR. The table shows some 50,000 clones, with 60% to 85% occurring only once. The specimen sequenced was peripheral blood. The receptors here all came from a human donor in a cohort sampled during active COVID-19. CDR3s include the opening cysteine and the closing phenylalanine or tryptophan. Each record gives: J gene, D gene, clone size, V gene, CDR3 protein, CDR3 DNA. A D gene is named only where the DNA matches it firmly. Not every row has a clone size; where given, it reads once, few, many or a size class.

>TRBJ2-7|NA|NA|TRBV2
CASSEGAIPNYEQYF
TGTGCCAGCAGTGAAGGGGCAATTCCTAACTACGAGCAGTACTTC
>TRBJ2-7|NA|NA|TRBV28
CASSSSGTRSSEQYF
TGTGCCAGCAGCTCCTCCGGGACTCGCTCGAGTGAGCAGTACTTC
>TRBJ2-7|TRBD1|NA|TRBV2
CASSATPWTGRPYEQYF
TGTGCCAGCAGTGCCACGCCTTGGACAGGTCGGCCCTACGAGCAGTACTTC
>TRBJ2-2|TRBD1|few|TRBV5-1
CASSQGVVERRRELFF
TGCGCCAGCAGCCAGGGGGTTGTGGAGCGGAGGCGGGAGCTGTTTTTT
>TRBJ2-7|TRBD1|NA|TRBV3-1/TRBV3-2
CASSSGTGAYEQYF
TGTGCCAGCAGCTCCGGGACAGGGGCCTACGAGCAGTACTTC
>TRBJ1-2|TRBD1|NA|TRBV19
CASSQQDRLGHGYTF
TGTGCCAGTAGTCAACAGGACAGGCTGGGCCATGGCTACACCTTC
>TRBJ2-7|TRBD2|NA|TRBV5-1
CASSLEGLAGVHEQYF
TGCGCCAGCAGCTTGGAGGGACTAGCGGGAGTCCACGAGCAGTACTTC
>TRBJ1-2|TRBD1|few|TRBV18
CASSPSEGQGFYGYTF
TGTGCCAGCTCACCATCGGAGGGACAGGGCTTTTATGGCTACACCTTC
>TRBJ2-5|TRBD2|NA|TRBV19
CASRVTSGVETQYF
TGTGCCAGTAGGGTTACTAGCGGGGTAGAGACCCAGTACTTC
>TRBJ2-7|NA|NA|TRBV27
CASSMTESSYEQYF
TGTGCCAGCAGTATGACAGAGAGCTCCTACGAGCAGTACTTC
>TRBJ2-7|TRBD1|NA|TRBV4-3
CASSQLSGTGHEQYF
TGCGCCAGCAGCCAATTATCCGGGACAGGGCACGAGCAGTACTTC
>TRBJ1-5|TRBD1|NA|TRBV19
CASSIRTGWNQPQHF
TGTGCCAGTAGTATCCGGACAGGGTGGAATCAGCCCCAGCATTTT
>TRBJ2-7|TRBD1|NA|TRBV19
CARRDRGPGRYEQYF
TGTGCCAGGAGGGACAGGGGGCCAGGGCGTTACGAGCAGTACTTC
>TRBJ2-7|NA|NA|TRBV7-2
CASASDSYEQYF
TGTGCCAGCGCTAGCGACTCCTACGAGCAGTACTTC
>TRBJ1-2|TRBD1|NA|TRBV19
CASRDRVIYGYTF
TGTGCCAGTAGGGACAGGGTTATCTATGGCTACACCTTC
>TRBJ2-7|TRBD2|NA|TRBV6-2/TRBV6-3
CASSTSGIYEQYF
TGTGCCAGCAGCACTAGCGGGATCTACGAGCAGTACTTC
>TRBJ1-5|NA|NA|TRBV6-2/TRBV6-3
CASSYPRGGGIQPQHF
TGTGCCAGCAGTTACCCACGTGGCGGAGGGATCCAGCCCCAGCATTTT
>TRBJ1-2|TRBD1|NA|TRBV27
CASTVGDRGHYGYTF
TGTGCCAGCACGGTCGGGGACAGGGGGCACTATGGCTACACCTTC
>TRBJ1-4|TRBD1|NA|TRBV2
CASSARTGVRREKLFF
TGTGCCAGCAGTGCACGGACAGGGGTCCGTCGCGAAAAACTGTTTTTT